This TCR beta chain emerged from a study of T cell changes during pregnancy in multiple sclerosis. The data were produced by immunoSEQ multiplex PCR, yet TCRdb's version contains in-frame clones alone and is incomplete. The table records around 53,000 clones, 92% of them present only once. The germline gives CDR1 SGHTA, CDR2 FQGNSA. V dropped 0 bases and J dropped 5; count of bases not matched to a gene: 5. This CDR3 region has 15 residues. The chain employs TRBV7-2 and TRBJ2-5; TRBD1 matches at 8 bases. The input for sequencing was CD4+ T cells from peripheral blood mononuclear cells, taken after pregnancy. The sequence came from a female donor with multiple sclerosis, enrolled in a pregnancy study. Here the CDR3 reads CASSLARGRWETQYF. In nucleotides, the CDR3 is TGTGCCAGCAGCTTAGCCAGGGGGCGTTGGGAGACCCAGTACTTC.